This T cell receptor (beta chain) derives from a study of blood T cell repertoires in COVID-19. About the study: The United States, Italy and Spain were the sources of the acute and convalescent COVID-19 samples. Sources were T cells, B-cell-depleted T cells, or PBMCs; the material itself was cDNA or gDNA.

Individuals aged roughly 18 to 95 years were recruited from 24 US areas. Per the study methods: Reference gene primer amplification gave estimated nucleated cell counts. Here immunoSEQ multiplex PCR was the method, and the copy in TCRdb shows in-frame clones only, minus some. V, J and clone size were drawn from that table, and D and trimming were deduced from the DNA. The table includes about 130,000 clones, about four fifths detected once. Per germline, CDR1 SGHDN and CDR2 FVKESK. J was trimmed by 8 bases and V by 4 bases; bases with no gene match: 9. CDR3 length: 14 amino acids. This chain links TRBV14 with TRBJ1-2; TRBD1 matches 8 bases. Sequencing was carried out using PBMCs or T cells enriched from blood (not recorded which). This TCR derives from a man between 45 and 60 years old who had recovered from COVID-19. Here the CDR3 reads CASSPRTGWSGYTF. In nucleotides, the CDR3 is TGTGCCAGCAGCCCTAGGACAGGGTGGAGCGGCTACACCTTC.